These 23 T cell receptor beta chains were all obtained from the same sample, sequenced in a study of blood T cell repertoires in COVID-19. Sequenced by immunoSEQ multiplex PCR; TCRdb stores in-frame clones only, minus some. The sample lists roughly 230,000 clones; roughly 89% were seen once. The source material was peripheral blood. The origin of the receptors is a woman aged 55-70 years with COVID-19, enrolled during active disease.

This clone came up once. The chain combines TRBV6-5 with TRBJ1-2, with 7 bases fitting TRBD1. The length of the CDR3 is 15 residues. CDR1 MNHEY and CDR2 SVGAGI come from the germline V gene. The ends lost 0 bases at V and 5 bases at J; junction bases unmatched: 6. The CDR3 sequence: CASSYSWDRIYGYTF. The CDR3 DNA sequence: TGTGCCAGCAGTTACTCGTGGGACAGAATATATGGCTACACCTTC.

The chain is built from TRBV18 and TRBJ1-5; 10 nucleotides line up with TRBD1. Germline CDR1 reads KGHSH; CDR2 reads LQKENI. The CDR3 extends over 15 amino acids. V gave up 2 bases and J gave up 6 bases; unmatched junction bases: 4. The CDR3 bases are TGTGCCAGCTCACCAAGGCGGGACAGGGGTCAGCCCCAGCATTTT. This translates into CASSPRRDRGQPQHF. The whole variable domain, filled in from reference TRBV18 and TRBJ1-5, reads NAGVMQNPRHLVRRRGQEARLRCSPMKGHSHVYWYRQLPEEGLKFMVYLQKENIIDESGMPKERFSAEFPKEGPSILRIQQVVRGDSAAYFCASSPRRDRGQPQHFGDGTRLSIL.

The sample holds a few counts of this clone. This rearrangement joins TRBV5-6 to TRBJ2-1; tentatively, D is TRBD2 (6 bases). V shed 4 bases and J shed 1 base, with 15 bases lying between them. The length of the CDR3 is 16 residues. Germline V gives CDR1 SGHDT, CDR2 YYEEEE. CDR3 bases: TGTGCCAGCAGCCGGAAAGCGGGTCATTCCTACAATGAGCAGTTCTTC. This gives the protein CASSRKAGHSYNEQFF. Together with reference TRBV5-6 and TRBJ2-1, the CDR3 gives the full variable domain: DAGVTQSPTHLIKTRGQQVTLRCSPKSGHDTVSWYQQALGQGPQFIFQYYEEEERQRGNFPDRFSGHQFPNYSSELNVNALLLGDSALYLCASSRKAGHSYNEQFFGPGTRLTVL.

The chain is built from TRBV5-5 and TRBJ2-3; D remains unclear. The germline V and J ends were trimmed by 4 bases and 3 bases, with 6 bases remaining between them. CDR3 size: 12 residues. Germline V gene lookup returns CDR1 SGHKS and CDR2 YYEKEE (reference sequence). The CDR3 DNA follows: TGTGCCAGCAGCCCCAGGACAGATACGCAGTATTTT. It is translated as CASSPRTDTQYF.

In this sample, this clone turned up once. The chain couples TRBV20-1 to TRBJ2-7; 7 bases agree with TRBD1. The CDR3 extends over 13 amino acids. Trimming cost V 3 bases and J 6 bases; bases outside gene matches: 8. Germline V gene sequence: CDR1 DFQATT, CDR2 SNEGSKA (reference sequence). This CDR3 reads CSASPGGIREQYF. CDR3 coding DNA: TGCAGTGCTAGTCCAGGGGGAATTCGCGAGCAGTACTTC.

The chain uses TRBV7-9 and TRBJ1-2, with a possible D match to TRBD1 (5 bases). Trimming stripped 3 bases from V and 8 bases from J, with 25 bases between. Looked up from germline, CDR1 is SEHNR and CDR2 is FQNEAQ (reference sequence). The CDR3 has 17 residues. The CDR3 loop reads CASSLGRATVAEQGYTF. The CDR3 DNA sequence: TGTGCCAGCAGCTTGGGCAGGGCCACGGTGGCCGAGCAAGGCTACACCTTC.

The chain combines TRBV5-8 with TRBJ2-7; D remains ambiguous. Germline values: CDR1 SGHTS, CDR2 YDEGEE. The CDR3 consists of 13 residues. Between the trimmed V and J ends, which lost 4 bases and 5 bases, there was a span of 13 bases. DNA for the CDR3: TGTGCCAGCAGCCTCACCCCTAGGAACGAGCAGTACTTC. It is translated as CASSLTPRNEQYF.

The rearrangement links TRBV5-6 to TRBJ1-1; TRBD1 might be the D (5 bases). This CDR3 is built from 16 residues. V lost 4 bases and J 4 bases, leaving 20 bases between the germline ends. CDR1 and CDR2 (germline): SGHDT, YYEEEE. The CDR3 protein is CASSTGGRSGGTEAFF. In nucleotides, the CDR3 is TGTGCCAGCAGCACCGGGGGTCGGTCGGGAGGCACTGAAGCTTTCTTT.

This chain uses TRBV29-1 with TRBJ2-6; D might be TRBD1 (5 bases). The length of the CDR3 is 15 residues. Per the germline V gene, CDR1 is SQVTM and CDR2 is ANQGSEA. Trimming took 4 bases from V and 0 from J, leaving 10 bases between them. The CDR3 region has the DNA TGCAGCGTTGTCAGGGTAGACTCTGGGGCCAACGTCCTGACTTTC. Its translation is CSVVRVDSGANVLTF. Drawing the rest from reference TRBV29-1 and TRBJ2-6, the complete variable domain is SAVISQKPSRDICQRGTSLTIQCQVDSQVTMMFWYRQQPGQSLTLIATANQGSEATYESGFVIDKFPISRPNLTFSTLTVSNMSPEDSSIYLCSVVRVDSGANVLTFGAGSRLTVL.

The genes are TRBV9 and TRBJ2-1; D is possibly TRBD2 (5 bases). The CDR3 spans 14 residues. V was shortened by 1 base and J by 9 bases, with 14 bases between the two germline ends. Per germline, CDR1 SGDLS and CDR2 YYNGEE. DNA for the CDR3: TGTGCCAGCAGCGTAAGCGTTGCGGGCATTGAGCAGTTCTTC. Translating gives CASSVSVAGIEQFF.

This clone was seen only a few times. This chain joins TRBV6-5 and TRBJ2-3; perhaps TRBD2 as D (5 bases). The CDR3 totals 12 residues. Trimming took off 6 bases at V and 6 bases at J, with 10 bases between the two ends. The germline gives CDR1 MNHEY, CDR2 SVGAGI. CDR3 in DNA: TGTGCCAGCAGACCCTCGGGGGATACGCAGTATTTT. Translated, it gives CASRPSGDTQYF.

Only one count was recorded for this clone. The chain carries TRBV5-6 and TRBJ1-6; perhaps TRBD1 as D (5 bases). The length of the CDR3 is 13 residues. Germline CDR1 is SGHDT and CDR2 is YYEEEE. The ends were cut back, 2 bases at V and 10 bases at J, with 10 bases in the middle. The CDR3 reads CASSLVRGSPLHF. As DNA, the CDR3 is TGTGCCAGCAGCTTAGTCCGGGGGTCACCCCTCCACTTT.

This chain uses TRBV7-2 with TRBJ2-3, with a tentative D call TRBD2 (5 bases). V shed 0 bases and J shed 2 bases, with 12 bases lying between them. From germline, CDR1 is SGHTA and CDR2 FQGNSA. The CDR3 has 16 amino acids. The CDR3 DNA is TGTGCCAGCAGCTTAGCACTAGTGAGGGTCACAGATACGCAGTATTTT. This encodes CASSLALVRVTDTQYF. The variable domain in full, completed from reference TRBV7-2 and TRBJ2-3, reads GAGVSQSPSNKVTEKGKDVELRCDPISGHTALYWYRQSLGQGLEFLIYFQGNSAPDKSGLPSDRFSAERTGGSVSTLTIQRTQQEDSAVYLCASSLALVRVTDTQYFGPGTRLTVL.

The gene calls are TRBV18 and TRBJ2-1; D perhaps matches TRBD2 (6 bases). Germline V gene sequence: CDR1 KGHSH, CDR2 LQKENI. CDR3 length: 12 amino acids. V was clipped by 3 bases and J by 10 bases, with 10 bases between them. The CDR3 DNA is TGTGCCAGCTCACCCGCTGGGGGGGAGCAGTTCTTC. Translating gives CASSPAGGEQFF.

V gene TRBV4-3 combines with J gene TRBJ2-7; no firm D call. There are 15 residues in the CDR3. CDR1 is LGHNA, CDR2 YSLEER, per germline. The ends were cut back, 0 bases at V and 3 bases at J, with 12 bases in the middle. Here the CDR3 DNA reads TGCGCCAGCAGCCAAGATCTGAAAGCGAGCTACGAGCAGTACTTC. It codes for CASSQDLKASYEQYF.

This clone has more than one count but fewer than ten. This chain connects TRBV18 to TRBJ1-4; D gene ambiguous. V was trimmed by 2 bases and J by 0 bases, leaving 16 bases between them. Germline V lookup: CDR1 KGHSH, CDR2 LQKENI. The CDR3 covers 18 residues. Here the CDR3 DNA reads TGTGCCAGCTCACCATTGCCAGCCGTAGCTACAACTAATGAAAAACTGTTTTTT. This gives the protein CASSPLPAVATTNEKLFF.

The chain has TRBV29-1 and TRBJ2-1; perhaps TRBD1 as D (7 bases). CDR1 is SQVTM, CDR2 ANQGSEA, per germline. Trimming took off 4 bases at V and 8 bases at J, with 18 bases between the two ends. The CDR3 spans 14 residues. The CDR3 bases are TGCAGCGTTGTAGTCAGCGGAGGGGGCGATGAGCAGTTCTTC. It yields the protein CSVVVSGGGDEQFF.

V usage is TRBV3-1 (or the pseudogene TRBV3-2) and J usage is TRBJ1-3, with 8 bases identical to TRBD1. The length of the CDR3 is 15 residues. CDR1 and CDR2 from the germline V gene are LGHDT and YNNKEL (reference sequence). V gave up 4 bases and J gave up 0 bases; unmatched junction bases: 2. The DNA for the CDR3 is TGTGCCAGCAGCCCGACAGGGGTCTCTGGAAACACCATATATTTT. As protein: CASSPTGVSGNTIYF.

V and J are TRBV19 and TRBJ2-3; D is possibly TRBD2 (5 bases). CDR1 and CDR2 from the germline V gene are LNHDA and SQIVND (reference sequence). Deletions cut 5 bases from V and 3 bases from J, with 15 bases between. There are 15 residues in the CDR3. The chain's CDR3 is CASSAAEVRTDTQYF. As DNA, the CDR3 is TGTGCCAGTAGTGCCGCGGAGGTGAGGACAGATACGCAGTATTTT.

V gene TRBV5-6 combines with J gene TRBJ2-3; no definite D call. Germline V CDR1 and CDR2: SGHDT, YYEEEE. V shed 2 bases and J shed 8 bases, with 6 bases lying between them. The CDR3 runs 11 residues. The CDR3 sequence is CASSFTGTQYF. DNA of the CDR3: TGTGCCAGCAGCTTCACGGGTACGCAGTATTTT.

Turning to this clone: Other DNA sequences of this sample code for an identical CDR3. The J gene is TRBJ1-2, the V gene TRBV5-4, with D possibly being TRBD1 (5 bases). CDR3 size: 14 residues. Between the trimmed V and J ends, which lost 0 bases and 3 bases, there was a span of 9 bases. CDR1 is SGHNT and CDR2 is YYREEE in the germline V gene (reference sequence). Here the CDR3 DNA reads TGTGCCAGCAGCTTGGTCCAAGGGGACTATGGCTACACCTTC. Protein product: CASSLVQGDYGYTF.

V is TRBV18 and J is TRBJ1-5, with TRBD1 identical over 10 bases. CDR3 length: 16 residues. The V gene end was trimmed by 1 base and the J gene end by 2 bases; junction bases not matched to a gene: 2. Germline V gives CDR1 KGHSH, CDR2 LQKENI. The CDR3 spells CASSPRQGAGNQPQHF. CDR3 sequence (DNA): TGTGCCAGCTCACCACGACAGGGGGCAGGCAATCAGCCCCAGCATTTT. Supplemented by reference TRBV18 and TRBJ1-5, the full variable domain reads NAGVMQNPRHLVRRRGQEARLRCSPMKGHSHVYWYRQLPEEGLKFMVYLQKENIIDESGMPKERFSAEFPKEGPSILRIQQVVRGDSAAYFCASSPRQGAGNQPQHFGDGTRLSIL.

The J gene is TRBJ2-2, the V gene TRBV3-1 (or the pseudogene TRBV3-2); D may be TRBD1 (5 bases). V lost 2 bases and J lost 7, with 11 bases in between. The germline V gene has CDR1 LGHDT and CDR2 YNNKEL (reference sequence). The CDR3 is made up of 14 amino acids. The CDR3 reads CASSQMGQGGELFF. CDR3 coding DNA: TGTGCCAGCAGCCAAATGGGGCAGGGCGGGGAGCTGTTTTTT.